The following is a TCR beta chain sequence with its context. Its specificity is not known. The data derive from a study of OX40 agonist ivuxolimab in advanced cancers. Findings and caveats of the study: Among the lowest levels of clonal expansion were found in partial responders at 0.1-3.0 mg/kg.

Germline values: CDR1 SGHAT, CDR2 FQNNGV. Trimming removed 8 bases from V and 4 bases from J; junction bases left unmatched: 6. This CDR3 region has 14 residues. Measured with immunoSEQ multiplex PCR; TCRdb has only the in-frame clones, and not every one. The sample records tens of thousands of clones, roughly 80% being singletons. This receptor was identified in an adult with an advanced solid tumor such as melanoma, head and neck, liver or kidney cancer. The chain employs TRBV11-2 and TRBJ2-2, with TRBD1 matching over 8 bases. Sequences were derived from CD4+ or CD8+ T cells sorted from blood, sampled in a trial of the OX40 agonist ivuxolimab. The CDR3 nucleotides are TGTGCCAGCGGATGGACAGGGCCCACCGGGGAGCTGTTTTTT. Protein sequence: CASGWTGPTGELFF.